This T cell receptor (beta chain) was observed in a study of shared T cell receptors in the human thymus. Trimming cost V 0 bases and J 4 bases, with 13 bases left between them. The V gene's germline CDR1 is MGHRA and CDR2 YSYEKL. The CDR3 has 16 residues. Repertoires were generated with immunoSEQ multiplex PCR, while TCRdb's copy carries only in-frame clones and drops some. The table includes 600,000 or so clones, more than 70% detected once. The same data also contributed to another study, on human thymus T cells. That report notes: The people who donated were healthy Finnish babies having corrective surgery for congenital heart defects. Resections that were taken during corrective heart surgery supplied the thymus tissue. It looked as if thymic and blood repertoires used V and J genes in a biased way. Related studies found that unrelated individuals share highly overlapping thymic repertoires.

The sample taken for sequencing was thymocytes. This sequence was found in a boy under two years old with a congenital heart defect. This sequence joins TRBV4-1 and TRBJ1-3; D call uncertain. The CDR3 loop reads CASSQDRHEQGNTIYF. The CDR3 nucleotides are TGCGCCAGCAGCCAAGATAGACACGAGCAGGGAAACACCATATATTTT.